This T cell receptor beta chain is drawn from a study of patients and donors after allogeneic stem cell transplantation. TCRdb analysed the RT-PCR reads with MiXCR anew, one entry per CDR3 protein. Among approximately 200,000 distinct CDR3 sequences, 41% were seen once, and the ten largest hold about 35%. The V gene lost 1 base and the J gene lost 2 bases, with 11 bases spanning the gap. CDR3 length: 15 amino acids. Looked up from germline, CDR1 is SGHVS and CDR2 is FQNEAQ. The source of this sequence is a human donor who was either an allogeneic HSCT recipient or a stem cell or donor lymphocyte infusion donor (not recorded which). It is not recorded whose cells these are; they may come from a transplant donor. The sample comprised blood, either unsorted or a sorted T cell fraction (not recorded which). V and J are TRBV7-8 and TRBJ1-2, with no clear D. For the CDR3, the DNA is TGTGCCAGCAGCTTAGAAACAGCTTTCAACTATGGCTACACCTTC. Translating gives CASSLETAFNYGYTF. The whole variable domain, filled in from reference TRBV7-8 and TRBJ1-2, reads GAGVSQSPRYKVAKRGQDVALRCDPISGHVSLFWYQQALGQGPEFLTYFQNEAQLDKSGLPSDRFFAERPEGSVSTLKIQRTQQEDSAVYLCASSLETAFNYGYTFGSGTRLTVV.